Listed below are T cell receptor beta chains from one sample, sequenced in a study of blood T cell repertoires in COVID-19. Sequenced by immunoSEQ multiplex PCR; TCRdb stores in-frame clones only, minus some. Here the sample spans 250,000 to 300,000 clones, about 90% being singletons. The sequenced sample was peripheral blood. The receptors come from a woman in her twenties or thirties with COVID-19, enrolled during active disease. Each CDR3 is given with its conserved first and last residue. A D gene is named only where the DNA matches it firmly. The size field is filled for only some rows; it gives once, few, many or a size class.

v_call: TRBV7-8; d_call: -; j_call: TRBJ2-5; clone_size: -; cdr3_nt: TGTGCCAGCAGCTTTGGCGCCGGCGGAGAGACCCAGTACTTC; cdr3_aa: CASSFGAGGETQYF
v_call: TRBV27; d_call: -; j_call: TRBJ1-5; clone_size: -; cdr3_nt: TGTGCCAGCAGTTACGGGTTCAACAATCAGCCCCAGCATTTT; cdr3_aa: CASSYGFNNQPQHF
v_call: TRBV5-1; d_call: -; j_call: TRBJ2-7; clone_size: -; cdr3_nt: TGCGCCAGCAGCTCCGGGTACACCTACGAGCAGTACTTC; cdr3_aa: CASSSGYTYEQYF
v_call: TRBV19; d_call: -; j_call: TRBJ1-3; clone_size: -; cdr3_nt: TGTGCCAGTAGTTTTAACTATCCCAGAAACACCATATATTTT; cdr3_aa: CASSFNYPRNTIYF
v_call: TRBV5-5; d_call: -; j_call: TRBJ1-5; clone_size: -; cdr3_nt: TGTGCCAGCAGCTTGATCCCAGGGAGCAATCAGCCCCAGCATTTT; cdr3_aa: CASSLIPGSNQPQHF
v_call: TRBV5-1; d_call: TRBD2; j_call: TRBJ2-1; clone_size: -; cdr3_nt: TGCGCCAGCAGCCCCCGGCCCCCTAGCGGGGGTGTCCGGTCCAAGTACAATGAGCAGTTCTTC; cdr3_aa: CASSPRPPSGGVRSKYNEQFF
v_call: TRBV5-6; d_call: -; j_call: TRBJ1-2; clone_size: many; cdr3_nt: TGTGCCAGCAGCTTGGGCAGGGCGGACTATGGCTACACCTTC; cdr3_aa: CASSLGRADYGYTF
v_call: TRBV27; d_call: TRBD1; j_call: TRBJ1-2; clone_size: -; cdr3_nt: TGTGCCAGCAGCGACGGGACAGGACCAGCTAACTATGGCTACACCTTC; cdr3_aa: CASSDGTGPANYGYTF
v_call: TRBV28; d_call: TRBD2; j_call: TRBJ2-3; clone_size: -; cdr3_nt: TGTGCCAGCAGCCGTCCGGGACTAGCGGGTGGACCGGATACGCAGTATTTT; cdr3_aa: CASSRPGLAGGPDTQYF
v_call: TRBV25-1; d_call: -; j_call: TRBJ2-3; clone_size: -; cdr3_nt: TGTGCCAGCAGTCTAATGTTGGTTGGAAGGAGGACAGATACGCAGTATTTT; cdr3_aa: CASSLMLVGRRTDTQYF
v_call: TRBV4-1; d_call: TRBD2; j_call: TRBJ2-1; clone_size: -; cdr3_nt: TGCGCCAGCAGCCAAGCTAGCGGGGGGTCCAATGAGCAGTTCTTC; cdr3_aa: CASSQASGGSNEQFF
v_call: TRBV6-7; d_call: -; j_call: TRBJ2-5; clone_size: -; cdr3_nt: TGTGCCAGCAGTGCGGAGGCGGGCTCTGGGAAAGGGGAGACCCAGTACTTC; cdr3_aa: CASSAEAGSGKGETQYF
v_call: TRBV7-9; d_call: TRBD2; j_call: TRBJ2-3; clone_size: -; cdr3_nt: TGTGCCAGCAGCTTATTCCGCCTAGCGGGTCCTCAGGGGACAGATACGCAGTATTTT; cdr3_aa: CASSLFRLAGPQGTDTQYF
v_call: TRBV5-1; d_call: TRBD2; j_call: TRBJ2-5; clone_size: -; cdr3_nt: TGCGCCAGCAAAACCGCACTAGCGGGGCCTATACAAGAGACCCAGTACTTC; cdr3_aa: CASKTALAGPIQETQYF
v_call: TRBV19; d_call: TRBD1; j_call: TRBJ1-5; clone_size: -; cdr3_nt: TGTGCCAGTACCCTCGGACAGGGGAATAGCAATCAGCCCCAGCATTTT; cdr3_aa: CASTLGQGNSNQPQHF
v_call: TRBV5-1; d_call: TRBD2; j_call: TRBJ2-1; clone_size: -; cdr3_nt: TGCGCCAGCACTGCTAGCGGTTACTACAATGAGCAGTTCTTC; cdr3_aa: CASTASGYYNEQFF
v_call: TRBV15; d_call: TRBD1; j_call: TRBJ1-5; clone_size: -; cdr3_nt: TGTGCCACCAGCACGTCCGAAGAGAGGGGGCGACAGCCCCAGCATTTT; cdr3_aa: CATSTSEERGRQPQHF
v_call: TRBV19; d_call: -; j_call: TRBJ2-7; clone_size: -; cdr3_nt: TGTGCCAGTAGTCCCCACAGGGACTACGAGCAGTACTTC; cdr3_aa: CASSPHRDYEQYF
v_call: TRBV3-1/TRBV3-2; d_call: -; j_call: TRBJ2-2; clone_size: -; cdr3_nt: TGTGCCAGCAGCCAAGATAGTAATGGCGGGGAGCTGTTTTTT; cdr3_aa: CASSQDSNGGELFF
v_call: TRBV7-8; d_call: -; j_call: TRBJ1-5; clone_size: -; cdr3_nt: TGTGCCAGCAGCTTAGGGGGACTTACCACGGGTCAGCCCCAGCATTTT; cdr3_aa: CASSLGGLTTGQPQHF
v_call: TRBV27; d_call: -; j_call: TRBJ1-2; clone_size: -; cdr3_nt: TGTGCCAGCAGTTTAACAGCCAACCGTAACTATGGCTACACCTTC; cdr3_aa: CASSLTANRNYGYTF
v_call: TRBV7-9; d_call: TRBD2; j_call: TRBJ2-7; clone_size: -; cdr3_nt: TGTGCCAGCAGCTTACTAGCGGGGGTCTTGGACGAGCAGTACTTC; cdr3_aa: CASSLLAGVLDEQYF
v_call: TRBV20-1; d_call: TRBD2; j_call: TRBJ2-7; clone_size: -; cdr3_nt: TGCAGTGCTAGTAGCACTAGCGTCGCCTACGAGCAGTACTTC; cdr3_aa: CSASSTSVAYEQYF
v_call: TRBV29-1; d_call: -; j_call: TRBJ2-7; clone_size: few; cdr3_nt: TGCAGCGCTTTTATTGGGGGGACGGGGTCGGAGCAGTACTTC; cdr3_aa: CSAFIGGTGSEQYF
v_call: TRBV7-9; d_call: -; j_call: TRBJ2-2; clone_size: -; cdr3_nt: TGTGCCAGCAGCCTGGGCGACAAGGCGGAGCTGTTTTTT; cdr3_aa: CASSLGDKAELFF
v_call: TRBV27; d_call: -; j_call: TRBJ1-5; clone_size: few; cdr3_nt: TGTGCCAGCAGAGCACGTGGGGGTGGGGGGGCCTATCAGCCCCAGCATTTT; cdr3_aa: CASRARGGGGAYQPQHF
v_call: TRBV3-1/TRBV3-2; d_call: -; j_call: TRBJ2-4; clone_size: -; cdr3_nt: TGTGCCAGCAGCCAAGGGTGGCTACAGGAGGGGCTAGCCAAAAACATTCAGTACTTC; cdr3_aa: CASSQGWLQEGLAKNIQYF
v_call: TRBV13; d_call: -; j_call: TRBJ1-5; clone_size: -; cdr3_nt: TGTGCCAGCAGCTCAACAGGGTCGGTCAATCAGCCCCAGCATTTT; cdr3_aa: CASSSTGSVNQPQHF
v_call: TRBV6-5; d_call: TRBD1; j_call: TRBJ1-2; clone_size: -; cdr3_nt: TGTGCCAGCAGACCAGGGGGGAATAACTATGGCTACACCTTC; cdr3_aa: CASRPGGNNYGYTF
v_call: TRBV21-1; d_call: -; j_call: TRBJ1-5; clone_size: -; cdr3_nt: TGTGCCAGCAGCAAATTACCCCTCGATAATGAGGGACAGGGCCGACAGCCCCAGCATTTT; cdr3_aa: CASSKLPLDNEGQGRQPQHF
v_call: TRBV2; d_call: -; j_call: TRBJ2-7; clone_size: once; cdr3_nt: TGTGCCAGCAGCCCTACGACAGTCAGCCCTTTCGAGCAGTACTTC; cdr3_aa: CASSPTTVSPFEQYF
v_call: TRBV10-2; d_call: -; j_call: TRBJ2-7; clone_size: -; cdr3_nt: TGCGCCAGCAGTGAGTGGAGTCTCGAGCAGTACTTC; cdr3_aa: CASSEWSLEQYF
v_call: TRBV5-6; d_call: -; j_call: TRBJ2-2; clone_size: -; cdr3_nt: TGTGCCAGCACCAAAGACAGACACGGGGAGCTGTTTTTT; cdr3_aa: CASTKDRHGELFF
v_call: TRBV5-1; d_call: TRBD1; j_call: TRBJ2-3; clone_size: once; cdr3_nt: TGCGCCAGCAGCTTCGGGACAGGGACCACAGATACGCAGTATTTT; cdr3_aa: CASSFGTGTTDTQYF
v_call: TRBV21-1; d_call: -; j_call: TRBJ2-4; clone_size: -; cdr3_nt: TGTGCCAGCAGCAACGGGACACTGTGTGACATTCAGTACTTC; cdr3_aa: CASSNGTLCDIQYF
v_call: TRBV6-5; d_call: TRBD2; j_call: TRBJ2-1; clone_size: once; cdr3_nt: TGTGCCAGCAGTTACGGGGTAGCGGGGAATGAGCAGTTCTTC; cdr3_aa: CASSYGVAGNEQFF
v_call: TRBV10-3; d_call: TRBD1; j_call: TRBJ1-5; clone_size: -; cdr3_nt: TGTGCCAGCCGGGACAGGAGCAATCAGCCCCAGCATTTT; cdr3_aa: CASRDRSNQPQHF
v_call: TRBV19; d_call: -; j_call: TRBJ1-2; clone_size: -; cdr3_nt: TGTGCCAGTAGTATACAGGGGTCTAACTATGGCTACACCTTC; cdr3_aa: CASSIQGSNYGYTF
v_call: TRBV7-9; d_call: -; j_call: TRBJ1-1; clone_size: -; cdr3_nt: TGTGCCAGCAGCCGCGTCCCCACTGAAGCTTTCTTT; cdr3_aa: CASSRVPTEAFF
v_call: TRBV12-3/TRBV12-4; d_call: -; j_call: TRBJ1-1; clone_size: once; cdr3_nt: TGTGCCAGCAGTTTCAGGGGTTACACTGAAGCTTTCTTT; cdr3_aa: CASSFRGYTEAFF
v_call: TRBV6-5; d_call: -; j_call: TRBJ2-7; clone_size: once; cdr3_nt: TGTGCCAGCACCCACACAGGTAGGTACGAGCAGTACTTC; cdr3_aa: CASTHTGRYEQYF
v_call: TRBV24-1; d_call: -; j_call: TRBJ1-2; clone_size: few; cdr3_nt: TGTGCCACCAGTGATTACGCCAGTGACTATGGCTACACCTTC; cdr3_aa: CATSDYASDYGYTF
v_call: TRBV19; d_call: -; j_call: TRBJ1-1; clone_size: -; cdr3_nt: TGTGCCAGTAGTCTAAAAGAGGTGAGATCTACTGAAGCTTTCTTT; cdr3_aa: CASSLKEVRSTEAFF
v_call: TRBV25-1; d_call: TRBD1; j_call: TRBJ2-7; clone_size: once; cdr3_nt: TGTGCCAGCAAACACCCAGGGGGCGACTACGAGCAGTACTTC; cdr3_aa: CASKHPGGDYEQYF
v_call: TRBV3-1/TRBV3-2; d_call: TRBD1; j_call: TRBJ1-2; clone_size: -; cdr3_nt: TGTGCCAGCAGCCAAGATCCGCAGGGGGCTCTTGGCTACACCTTC; cdr3_aa: CASSQDPQGALGYTF
v_call: TRBV3-1/TRBV3-2; d_call: -; j_call: TRBJ1-4; clone_size: -; cdr3_nt: TGTGCCAGCAGCCAAGAAGAGGGAGTTAATGAAAAACTGTTTTTT; cdr3_aa: CASSQEEGVNEKLFF
v_call: TRBV11-2; d_call: -; j_call: TRBJ2-7; clone_size: few; cdr3_nt: TGTGCCAGCAGCTTAGCGGCGGGCCTCGACGAGCAGTACTTC; cdr3_aa: CASSLAAGLDEQYF
v_call: TRBV5-6; d_call: -; j_call: TRBJ1-2; clone_size: -; cdr3_nt: TGTGCCAGCAGCTTGTTCCGGTATGGCTACACCTTC; cdr3_aa: CASSLFRYGYTF
v_call: TRBV3-1/TRBV3-2; d_call: -; j_call: TRBJ2-1; clone_size: -; cdr3_nt: TGTGCCAGCAGCCAAGAATCCAAACTAGGACCAAGCTCCTACAATGAGCAGTTCTTC; cdr3_aa: CASSQESKLGPSSYNEQFF
v_call: TRBV7-9; d_call: TRBD1; j_call: TRBJ1-2; clone_size: -; cdr3_nt: TGTGCCAGCAGCTGGCAGGGGGCTAATGGCTACACCTTC; cdr3_aa: CASSWQGANGYTF
v_call: TRBV5-1; d_call: TRBD1; j_call: TRBJ2-7; clone_size: -; cdr3_nt: TGCGCCAGCAGCTTGGAACCGGGACAGTCCCTCCACGAGCAGTACTTC; cdr3_aa: CASSLEPGQSLHEQYF
v_call: TRBV4-1; d_call: TRBD1; j_call: TRBJ2-1; clone_size: -; cdr3_nt: TGCGCCAGCAGCCAGGGACAGACGGATGAGCAGTTCTTC; cdr3_aa: CASSQGQTDEQFF
v_call: TRBV11-2; d_call: TRBD1; j_call: TRBJ1-6; clone_size: -; cdr3_nt: TGTGCCAGCAGCTTGGGGACAGCCCTTCGTAATTCACCCCTCCACTTT; cdr3_aa: CASSLGTALRNSPLHF
v_call: TRBV5-6; d_call: TRBD2; j_call: TRBJ2-3; clone_size: once; cdr3_nt: TGTGCCACCGAGGCTAGCGGGGCAGAGCATACGCAGTATTTT; cdr3_aa: CATEASGAEHTQYF
v_call: TRBV5-1; d_call: TRBD1; j_call: TRBJ1-2; clone_size: -; cdr3_nt: TGCGCCAGCAGCTCGAAAAAACCGGGACAGGGGGCGAATACTTATGGCTACACCTTC; cdr3_aa: CASSSKKPGQGANTYGYTF